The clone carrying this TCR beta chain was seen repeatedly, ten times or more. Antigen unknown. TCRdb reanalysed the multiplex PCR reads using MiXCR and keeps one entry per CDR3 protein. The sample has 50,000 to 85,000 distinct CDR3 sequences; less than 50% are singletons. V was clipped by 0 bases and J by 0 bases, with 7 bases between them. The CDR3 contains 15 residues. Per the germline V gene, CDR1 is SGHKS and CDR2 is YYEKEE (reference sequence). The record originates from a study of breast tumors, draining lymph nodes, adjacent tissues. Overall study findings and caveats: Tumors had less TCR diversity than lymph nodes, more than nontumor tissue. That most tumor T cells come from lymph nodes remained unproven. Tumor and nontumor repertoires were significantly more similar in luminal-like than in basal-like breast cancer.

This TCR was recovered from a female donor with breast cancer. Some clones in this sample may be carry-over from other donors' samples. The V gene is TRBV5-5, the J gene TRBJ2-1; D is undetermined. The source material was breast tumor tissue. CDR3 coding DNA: TGTGCCAGCAGCTTGGGAACAGCCTCCTACAATGAGCAGTTCTTC. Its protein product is CASSLGTASYNEQFF.